The 5 T cell receptor beta chains reported below all come from one sample, sequenced in a study of cytomegalovirus exposure and HLA in healthy donors. 60 Vbeta and 13 Jbeta primers were used in PCR. The repertoire was sequenced with immunoSEQ multiplex PCR; TCRdb's copy has only in-frame clones and lacks some. The repertoire holds approximately 110,000 clones, with 78% as singletons. Material: PBMCs. The receptors originated from a middle-aged man in good health and CMV-seronegative.

This chain connects TRBV9 to TRBJ2-5; D might be TRBD1 (7 bases). The tail of the sequence fits TRBJ2-7 better, so the J call may be wrong. This CDR3 contains 14 residues. Germline loops: CDR1 SGDLS, CDR2 YYNGEE. The CDR3, as DNA: TGTGCCAGCAGTGCCAGGGGGGTTGGTTACGAGCAGTACTTC. Protein product: CASSARGVGYEQYF.

The chain combines TRBV11-3 with TRBJ2-3; 12 positions match TRBD1. The V gene's germline CDR1 is SGHNT and CDR2 YENEEA. There are 15 residues in the CDR3. The junction had 3 bases not matched to a gene; V was cut back by 4 bases and J by 4 bases. CDR3 amino acids: CASSWGQGAADTQYF. CDR3 DNA: TGTGCCAGCAGCTGGGGACAGGGGGCGGCAGATACGCAGTATTTT.

There are a few counts of this clone. The chain links TRBV5-4 to TRBJ2-5; no reliable D call. V was cut by 4 bases and J by 2 bases, with 3 bases left in between. Per germline, CDR1 SGHNT and CDR2 YYREEE (reference sequence). The CDR3 is 11 residues long. Here the CDR3 reads CASSIQETQYF. CDR3 in DNA: TGTGCCAGCAGCATACAAGAGACCCAGTACTTC.

The chain links TRBV30 to TRBJ1-1; possible D gene TRBD1, 6 bases. CDR1 is GTSNPN, CDR2 SVGIG, per germline (reference sequence). This CDR3 is 13 amino acids long. V dropped 2 bases and J dropped 6 bases, with 13 bases sitting between them. This CDR3 is CAWSNPGQPEAFF. Here the CDR3 DNA reads TGTGCCTGGAGTAACCCTGGACAGCCTGAAGCTTTCTTT.

This clone was picked up one time. This chain uses TRBV5-6 with TRBJ2-5; D is undetermined. The J call may not be correct, given that the DNA end is closer to TRBJ2-7. The CDR3 is made up of 14 amino acids. From germline, CDR1 is SGHDT and CDR2 YYEEEE. In DNA form, the CDR3 reads TGTGCCAGCAGCTTGGCAAGAGGTAACTACGAGCAGTACTTC. Translation gives CASSLARGNYEQYF.